These 9 T cell receptor beta chains were all obtained from the same sample, sequenced in a study of circulating CD8 cells and anti-PD-1 response in melanoma. TCR libraries were prepared from approximately 15 ng of total RNA with the QIAseq Immune Repertoire TCR panel. TCRdb ran MiXCR on the reads and lists one entry per CDR3 protein. The sample yields 300 to 400 distinct CDR3 sequences, about 13% seen once. Live CD3+CD8+TCRalphabeta+ cells were sorted into four subsets by PD-1 and/or TIGIT. Specimen: CD8+ T cells from PBMCs, collected at baseline or after one month of anti-PD-1 therapy (not recorded which). All receptors come from a human donor with melanoma.

Comment on this clonotype: A single base separates this from a much larger clone, so it may be a read error. The rearrangement uses TRBV29-1 and TRBJ2-5, with TRBD2 as a possible D gene (5 bases). CDR1 and CDR2 (germline): SQVTM, ANQGSEA. CDR3 length: 12 amino acids. The V gene lost 7 bases and the J gene lost 7 bases, with 16 bases spanning the gap. CDR3 DNA: TGCAGCGGTGCGGACTCCCGATGGACCCAGTACTTC. Amino acid sequence: CSGADSRWTQYF.

This clonotype is deemed medium-sized (0.01 to 0.1%). The CDR3 nucleotides read TGTGCCAGCAGTCCGACTAGCGTGGGTGAGCAGTTCTTC. As protein: CASSPTSVGEQFF. V gene TRBV27 combines with J gene TRBJ2-1; 8 bases fit TRBD2. The CDR3 runs 13 residues. With 5 bases clipped from V and 9 bases from J, the junction kept 6 bases outside the gene matches. In germline, CDR1 is MNHEY, CDR2 SMNVEV (reference sequence).

Details on this clonotype: A read error is likely here: a far larger clone is one base away. Lacking the conserved final phenylalanine or tryptophan, this CDR3 likely reflects a read error. No DNA is shown, since the ends of the CDR3 on it are uncertain; the CDR3 is the one TCRdb lists. This chain uses TRBV7-3 with TRBJ2-1; the D call in the table, TRBD2, was not verified against the DNA. Inclusive of both ends, the CDR3 amounts to 15 amino acids. The V gene's germline CDR1 is SGHTA and CDR2 FQGTGA. CDR3 residues: CASSRLALSADTQYL.

This clonotype ranks as large. This chain links TRBV25-1 with TRBJ1-1; D is ambiguous. Trimming cost V 5 bases and J 3 bases, with 13 bases left between them. The length of the CDR3 is 14 residues. Germline values: CDR1 MGHDK, CDR2 SYGVNS. As DNA, the CDR3 is TGTGCCAGCAGTACCCTAGGACGGGACACTGAAGCTTTCTTT. It codes for CASSTLGRDTEAFF.

This clonotype is deemed medium-sized (0.01 to 0.1%). V gene TRBV27 combines with J gene TRBJ2-7; D is possibly TRBD1 (6 bases). In germline, CDR1 is MNHEY, CDR2 SMNVEV (reference sequence). CDR3 size: 15 residues. The V end lost 5 bases, the J end lost 3 bases, and 17 bases lay between the germline ends. The CDR3 DNA sequence: TGTGCCAGCAGTCCAGGGGCAGGGGCCTTCTACGAGCAGTACTTC. It is translated as CASSPGAGAFYEQYF.

In its sample, this clonotype is medium-sized (0.01 to 0.1%). The chain links TRBV5-1 to TRBJ2-2; the match to TRBD2 covers 9 bases. J was trimmed by 4 bases and V by 2 bases; bases with no gene match: 6. The CDR3 totals 16 residues. Germline CDR1 SGHRS, CDR2 YFSETQ. The CDR3 DNA sequence: TGCGCCAGCAGCTTTTTTGCGGGAGGGCCCACCGGGGAGCTGTTTTTT. Translation gives CASSFFAGGPTGELFF.

By share of the sample, this clonotype is medium-sized. V usage is TRBV11-2 and J usage is TRBJ2-7; D ambiguous. The CDR3 spans 12 residues. Trimming took off 0 bases at V and 3 bases at J, with 3 bases between the two ends. Per the germline V gene, CDR1 is SGHAT and CDR2 is FQNNGV. In nucleotides, the CDR3 is TGTGCCAGCAGCTTAGACTTCTACGAGCAGTACTTC. Translating it yields CASSLDFYEQYF.

By share, this clonotype ranks as medium-sized. A much larger clone sits a single nucleotide away, making a read error possible. The chain has TRBV27 and TRBJ2-2; maybe TRBD2 (5 bases). The CDR3 has 13 residues. The V gene's germline CDR1 is MNHEY and CDR2 SMNVEV (reference sequence). The chain's CDR3 is CASSFTSAGELLF. The CDR3 nucleotides are TGTGCCAGCAGTTTCACATCGGCCGGGGAGCTGCTTTTT.

This clonotype qualifies as large (0.1 to 1%). The V and J genes are TRBV5-4 and TRBJ2-5; D gene uncertain. Germline CDR1 reads SGHNT; CDR2 reads YYREEE (reference sequence). With 3 bases removed from V and 0 bases from J, the gap between germline ends came to 15 bases. This CDR3 is built from 16 residues. CDR3 DNA sequence: TGTGCCAGCAGCTGGGATTTTCGTCAGTACCAAGAGACCCAGTACTTC. It translates to CASSWDFRQYQETQYF.